This section outlines one TCR beta chain sequence together with its context. Its specificity is not known. The data originate from a study of PD-1 blockade in classical Hodgkin lymphoma. Study conclusions and caveats: By C4D1 there was a significant rise in CD4+ TCR diversity but not in CD8+ TCR diversity. Newly diagnosed patients were reported to exhibit reduced baseline TCR diversity relative to healthy donors. Complete responders matched newly diagnosed patients in baseline diversity.

The protocol was immunoSEQ multiplex PCR, while the TCRdb copy is restricted to in-frame clones and leaves out a portion. The table includes more than 20,000 clones, under 75% detected once. The CDR3 runs to 13 residues. J was trimmed by 4 bases and V by 5 bases; bases with no gene match: 3. Germline V lookup: CDR1 SNHLY, CDR2 FYNNEI. Indicated time point: cycle 4 day 1 (C4D1), after less than seven weeks of nivolumab. The patients all showed relapse after autologous stem cell transplantation, while their brentuximab vedotin exposure varied. From thawed PBMCs, CD4+ T cells were purified using magnetic negative selection.

The clonotype comes from a human donor with classical Hodgkin lymphoma. The source material was CD4+ T cells from blood, sampled before the fourth cycle of nivolumab. The chain combines TRBV2 with TRBJ1-1; TRBD1 matches 8 bases. The CDR3 spells CASSYDRGTEAFF. CDR3 coding DNA: TGTGCCAGCAGTTACGACAGGGGCACTGAAGCTTTCTTT.